The rows below give T cell receptor beta chains drawn from one sample of a study of T cell changes during pregnancy in multiple sclerosis. Assay: immunoSEQ multiplex PCR; the TCRdb copy retains only in-frame clones and omits some. The sample has approximately 35,000 clones, 85% to 95% seen once. Sequences were obtained from PBMCs (not recorded whether the cells were cultured). These receptors all come from a female donor with multiple sclerosis, enrolled in a pregnancy study. The CDR3 runs from the conserved cysteine through the conserved F or W. A D gene is named only where the DNA matches it firmly. The size of a clone is reported for some rows only, either as once, few or many, or as a class for expanded clones.

clone size	J gene	V gene	D gene	CDR3 protein	CDR3 DNA
once	TRBJ2-5	TRBV5-1	-	CASRSQETQYF	TGCGCCAGCAGGTCCCAAGAGACCCAGTACTTC
-	TRBJ2-7	TRBV4-1	TRBD2	CASSQGAGSGGTYEQYF	TGCGCCAGCAGCCAAGGGGCGGGCAGCGGGGGCACCTACGAGCAGTACTTC
-	TRBJ1-1	TRBV28	-	CASSRSPQTNTEAFF	TGTGCCAGCAGCAGATCACCTCAGACAAACACTGAAGCTTTCTTT
-	TRBJ2-5	TRBV5-6	-	CASSLWGTGETQYF	TGTGCCAGCAGCTTGTGGGGGACGGGAGAGACCCAGTACTTC
-	TRBJ1-1	TRBV27	-	CASSLRRGGTEAFF	TGTGCCAGCAGTTTACGGAGGGGTGGTACTGAAGCTTTCTTT
-	TRBJ2-1	TRBV6-6	TRBD2	CASSYGGSRHNEQFF	TGTGCCAGCAGTTACGGCGGGAGTAGGCACAATGAGCAGTTCTTC
-	TRBJ2-5	TRBV30	-	CAWSVGGLLGETQYF	TGTGCCTGGAGTGTAGGTGGTCTACTGGGAGAGACCCAGTACTTC
-	TRBJ2-1	TRBV25-1	-	CASSELGRVNEQFF	TGTGCCAGCAGTGAGTTGGGCAGGGTCAATGAGCAGTTCTTC
-	TRBJ2-1	TRBV11-3	-	CASSSYNLAYEQFF	TGTGCCAGCAGCTCATATAACCTAGCTTATGAGCAGTTCTTC
-	TRBJ1-1	TRBV4-1	TRBD1	CASSRGTGGNTEAFF	TGCGCCAGCAGCCGCGGGACAGGGGGTAACACTGAAGCTTTCTTT
-	TRBJ2-1	TRBV11-3	TRBD2	CASSLGREGLNEQFF	TGTGCCAGCAGCTTAGGGCGGGAGGGCCTCAATGAGCAGTTCTTC
-	TRBJ1-5	TRBV19	TRBD1	CASSRAGQGHQPQHF	TGTGCCAGTAGTAGGGCGGGACAGGGGCATCAGCCCCAGCATTTT
-	TRBJ1-2	TRBV2	-	CASSFRSLQGDGYTF	TGTGCCAGCAGTTTCAGGTCCCTACAGGGCGACGGCTACACCTTC
once	TRBJ2-7	TRBV6-5	TRBD1	CASSYFGDRERGEQYF	TGTGCCAGCAGTTACTTCGGGGACAGGGAACGGGGTGAGCAGTACTTC
once	TRBJ1-3	TRBV20-1	-	CSARTGNTIYF	TGCAGTGCTAGGACGGGGAACACCATATATTTT
-	TRBJ2-5	TRBV29-1	-	CSVLTVETQYF	TGCAGCGTCCTGACGGTGGAGACCCAGTACTTC
-	TRBJ2-2	TRBV10-3	-	CAIKPNTGELFF	TGTGCCATCAAACCGAACACCGGGGAGCTGTTTTTT
-	TRBJ2-2	TRBV5-1	-	CASSLTRVNTGELFF	TGCGCCAGCAGCCTTACCAGGGTGAACACCGGGGAGCTGTTTTTT
-	TRBJ2-4	TRBV29-1	-	CSVEIWGRTKNIQYF	TGCAGCGTTGAGATCTGGGGTCGGACCAAAAACATTCAGTACTTC
once	TRBJ2-2	TRBV5-1	-	CASSGGSYATGELFF	TGCGCCAGCAGCGGGGGATCTTACGCCACCGGGGAGCTGTTTTTT
-	TRBJ1-3	TRBV15	-	CATSKTRAPGNTIYF	TGTGCCACCAGCAAAACTAGGGCTCCCGGAAACACCATATATTTT
-	TRBJ2-3	TRBV4-1	-	CASSQEVDTQYF	TGCGCCAGCAGCCAAGAAGTAGATACGCAGTATTTT
-	TRBJ2-7	TRBV28	TRBD1	CASADRGTSYEQYF	TGTGCCAGCGCGGACAGGGGGACTTCCTACGAGCAGTACTTC
-	TRBJ2-1	TRBV29-1	-	CSPGGPGDEQFF	TGCAGCCCCGGGGGCCCCGGGGATGAGCAGTTCTTC
-	TRBJ2-2	TRBV4-3	TRBD2	CASSQGRSGRHTGELFF	TGCGCCAGCAGCCAGGGACGTAGCGGGAGGCACACCGGGGAGCTGTTTTTT
once	TRBJ2-7	TRBV5-1	TRBD1	CASSPGQAIYEQYF	TGCGCCAGCAGCCCGGGACAGGCGATCTACGAGCAGTACTTC
-	TRBJ1-4	TRBV27	-	CASSSAGAGNEKLFF	TGTGCCAGCAGTTCCGCAGGGGCAGGTAATGAAAAACTGTTTTTT
-	TRBJ2-7	TRBV28	-	CASRGLGQSYEQYF	TGCGCCAGCAGGGGCTTAGGACAGAGCTACGAGCAGTACTTC
-	TRBJ1-5	TRBV21-1	-	CASSKRDRDCSQPQHF	TGTGCCAGCAGCAAACGGGACAGGGACTGTAGTCAGCCCCAGCATTTT
-	TRBJ2-2	TRBV27	TRBD1	CASSLSKWDRTTGELFF	TGTGCCAGCAGTTTATCGAAGTGGGACAGGACCACCGGGGAGCTGTTTTTT
-	TRBJ1-1	TRBV11-2	-	CASSPGGGTTEAFF	TGTGCCAGCAGCCCCGGGGGGGGGACCACTGAAGCTTTCTTT
once	TRBJ2-1	TRBV5-8	TRBD2	CASSYTSGRAGEQFF	TGTGCCAGCAGCTACACTAGCGGGAGGGCCGGGGAGCAGTTCTTC
-	TRBJ1-2	TRBV30	-	CAWSVQQRNYGYTF	TGTGCCTGGAGTGTACAACAGAGGAACTATGGCTACACCTTC
-	TRBJ2-5	TRBV28	-	CASSSQETQYF	TGTGCCAGCAGTTCCCAAGAGACCCAGTACTTC
few	TRBJ1-3	TRBV16	-	CASSPVDFNSGNTIYF	TGTGCCAGCAGCCCCGTGGACTTCAACTCTGGAAACACCATATATTTT
-	TRBJ2-1	TRBV5-6	-	CASSLGSSYNEQFF	TGTGCCAGCAGCTTGGGGAGCTCCTACAATGAGCAGTTCTTC
-	TRBJ1-1	TRBV5-4	-	CASSLDITQTEAFF	TGTGCCAGCAGCTTGGATATCACCCAAACTGAAGCTTTCTTT
-	TRBJ2-2	TRBV5-5	-	CASSPRDTGELFF	TGTGCCAGCAGCCCCCGGGACACCGGGGAGCTGTTTTTT
-	TRBJ1-2	TRBV4-1	-	CASSLPRQYYGYTF	TGCGCCAGCAGCCTCCCTCGCCAGTACTATGGCTACACCTTC
once	TRBJ2-5	TRBV19	TRBD1	CASSPTGGRETQYF	TGTGCCAGTAGTCCCACAGGGGGGCGGGAGACCCAGTACTTC
-	TRBJ1-1	TRBV29-1	-	CSVGEGLGTEAFF	TGCAGCGTTGGAGAGGGGTTAGGCACTGAAGCTTTCTTT
-	TRBJ2-2	TRBV9	-	CASSVENTGELFF	TGTGCCAGCAGCGTAGAAAACACCGGGGAGCTGTTTTTT
once	TRBJ1-1	TRBV29-1	-	CSVEGDTEAFF	TGCAGCGTTGAGGGGGACACTGAAGCTTTCTTT
-	TRBJ1-5	TRBV2	-	CASSEPGLGNQPQHF	TGTGCCAGCAGTGAACCAGGGCTAGGGAATCAGCCCCAGCATTTT
-	TRBJ2-6	TRBV19	-	CASSTGLLSSGANVLTF	TGTGCCAGTAGTACGGGACTTTTGAGCTCTGGGGCCAACGTCCTGACTTTC
few	TRBJ1-1	TRBV6-6	-	CASSRPGGEGNTEAFF	TGTGCCAGCAGTCGCCCCGGGGGCGAGGGGAACACTGAAGCTTTCTTT
-	TRBJ1-2	TRBV7-9	TRBD1	CASSSGTGAYGYTF	TGTGCCAGCAGCTCCGGGACAGGAGCCTATGGCTACACCTTC
-	TRBJ2-7	TRBV7-9	TRBD2	CASSYPSLAAYSYEQYF	TGTGCCAGCAGCTATCCTTCCCTAGCGGCGTACTCCTACGAGCAGTACTTC
-	TRBJ1-2	TRBV4-1	-	CASSRSLPDGYTF	TGCGCCAGCAGCCGGTCCCTCCCTGATGGCTACACCTTC
-	TRBJ2-5	TRBV30	-	CAWRRTTQETQYF	TGTGCCTGGAGAAGGACAACGCAAGAGACCCAGTACTTC
-	TRBJ2-1	TRBV19	TRBD2	CASNALAGSDEQFF	TGTGCCAGTAATGCACTAGCGGGAAGCGATGAGCAGTTCTTC
-	TRBJ2-5	TRBV10-3	-	CAIRPGSQETQYF	TGTGCCATCAGACCCGGGAGTCAAGAGACCCAGTACTTC
-	TRBJ2-7	TRBV4-1	TRBD2	CASSEREGPYEQYF	TGCGCCAGCAGCGAGCGGGAGGGCCCGTACGAGCAGTACTTC
-	TRBJ1-2	TRBV30	TRBD1	CAYERTGPFDGYTF	TGTGCCTACGAACGGACAGGACCTTTCGATGGCTACACCTTC
-	TRBJ2-1	TRBV30	TRBD2	CAWASGRAAEQFF	TGTGCCTGGGCGAGCGGGAGGGCCGCCGAGCAGTTCTTC
once	TRBJ2-2	TRBV4-3	-	CASSQDPPSSGTGELFF	TGCGCCAGCAGCCAAGATCCCCCCAGTTCGGGCACCGGGGAGCTGTTTTTT